Listed below are T cell receptor beta chains from one sample, sequenced in a study of T-cell memory formation after mild COVID-19. TCRdb used MiXCR to reprocess the 5' RACE reads, holding one entry per CDR3 protein. Of about 350,000 distinct CDR3 sequences listed, around 15% were seen once; the top ten hold about a fifth. The sample consisted of PBMCs or a T cell subset sorted from them (not recorded which). All receptors come from a man between 18 and 35 years old who had mild COVID-19 (a few samples of this study predate the infection). Cell type and time point are not known. CDR3s include the opening cysteine and the closing phenylalanine or tryptophan. The order of the fields is J gene, V gene, D gene, clone size, CDR3 DNA, CDR3 protein. D genes are given only for firm matches. A clone size is listed for some rows: how often the clone was seen (once, few, many), or a class if it is expanded.

>TRBJ1-1|TRBV10-2|-|-
TGCGCCAGCAGGACACCGGGCACTGAAGCTTTCTTT
CASRTPGTEAFF
>TRBJ2-6|TRBV19|-|few
TGTGCCAGTAGTGAAGCTGGGGCCAACGTCCTGACTTTC
CASSEAGANVLTF
>TRBJ2-3|TRBV6-5|-|many
TGTGCCAGCAGTTACAGGGACGGCGGAGATACGCAGTATTTT
CASSYRDGGDTQYF
>TRBJ1-1|TRBV12-3/TRBV12-4|-|few
TGTGCCAGCAAAACAGGGCTGCCTGAAGCTTTCTTT
CASKTGLPEAFF
>TRBJ1-5|TRBV7-9|TRBD1|-
TGTGCCAGCAGCTTAGCTAATGGACAGGTCAATCAGCCCCAGCATTTT
CASSLANGQVNQPQHF
>TRBJ2-5|TRBV4-1|-|-
TGCGCCAGCAGCCAAGACGTCGGACCGTCGCAAGAGACCCAGTACTTC
CASSQDVGPSQETQYF
>TRBJ2-3|TRBV6-4|TRBD2|few
TGTGCCAGCAGTGCCAGCGGGGGTTCCACAGATACGCAGTATTTT
CASSASGGSTDTQYF
>TRBJ2-1|TRBV5-1|-|-
TGCGCCAGCAGCGACCGGGACGGCTACAATGAGCAGTTCTTC
CASSDRDGYNEQFF
>TRBJ1-2|TRBV7-2|-|-
TGTGCCAGCAGCTCCCCCCCGGCAGGGAGTGTTGGCTACACCTTC
CASSSPPAGSVGYTF
>TRBJ2-4|TRBV28|-|few
TGTGCCAGCAGTTTAACAAATGGCATTCAGTACTTC
CASSLTNGIQYF
>TRBJ1-3|TRBV6-5|-|-
TGTGCCAGCAGCCGGACCGCCTATTCTGGAAACACCATATATTTT
CASSRTAYSGNTIYF
>TRBJ1-1|TRBV4-3|-|few
TGCGCCAGCAGCCTTGCCGGCTGGAACACTGAAGCTTTCTTT
CASSLAGWNTEAFF
>TRBJ2-1|TRBV2|TRBD2|-
TGTGCCAGCAGGAAGGACGGACTAGCCTCGATTGAGCAGTTCTTC
CASRKDGLASIEQFF
>TRBJ2-2|TRBV6-2/TRBV6-3|TRBD1|-
TGTGCCAGTTCCGGGACAGGGGAATTCGGGGAGCTGTTTTTT
CASSGTGEFGELFF
>TRBJ1-1|TRBV2|TRBD1|-
TGTGCCAGCGGACAGGCCTCGGGGACTGAAGCTTTCTTT
CASGQASGTEAFF
>TRBJ1-1|TRBV20-1|-|few
TGCAGTGCTGTTGGGGGGAACACTGAAGCTTTCTTT
CSAVGGNTEAFF
>TRBJ2-2|TRBV5-1|-|-
TGCGCCAGCAGACCGGTAGAGCTCACCGGGGAGCTGTTTTTT
CASRPVELTGELFF
>TRBJ1-2|TRBV9|TRBD1|-
TGTGCCAGCAGCCCACAGGGGACTAGCTATGGCTACACCTTC
CASSPQGTSYGYTF
>TRBJ2-2|TRBV7-9|-|-
TGTGCCAGCAGCTTGGGCAGGGGCATCACCGGGGAGCTGTTTTTT
CASSLGRGITGELFF
>TRBJ2-7|TRBV5-1|TRBD1|-
TGCGCCAGCAGCTTGTCGGACAGGGGATACGAGCAGTACTTC
CASSLSDRGYEQYF
>TRBJ1-2|TRBV18|-|-
TGTGCCAGCTCACCGATTTCCGGGAGTCCTGACTATGGCTACACCTTC
CASSPISGSPDYGYTF
>TRBJ2-4|TRBV6-2/TRBV6-3|-|-
TGTGCCAGCAGTTACCCACGGGACCGCGAAAACATTCAGTACTTC
CASSYPRDRENIQYF
>TRBJ2-3|TRBV12-3/TRBV12-4|TRBD1|-
TGTGCCAGCACCAGCCAGGGGGCCATAGATACGCAGTATTTT
CASTSQGAIDTQYF
>TRBJ1-5|TRBV20-1|-|-
TGCAGTGCTTCCCTCAGCACCTATCAGCCCCAGCATTTT
CSASLSTYQPQHF
>TRBJ1-5|TRBV24-1|-|many
TGTGCCACCAGTGACCCTGGACGGGAGAATCAGCCCCAGCATTTT
CATSDPGRENQPQHF
>TRBJ2-1|TRBV5-1|TRBD2|many
TGCGCCAGCAAGCCGGGGGGGGCCGTTACCAATGAGCAGTTCTTC
CASKPGGAVTNEQFF
>TRBJ2-5|TRBV10-3|TRBD2|-
TGTGCCATCAGTGAGCCCTATAGCGGGTTTCAAGAGACCCAGTACTTC
CAISEPYSGFQETQYF
>TRBJ2-7|TRBV4-1|-|few
TGCGCCAGCAGCCAAGTCCCGGACACCTCCTACGAGCAGTACTTC
CASSQVPDTSYEQYF
>TRBJ1-1|TRBV11-2|TRBD1|-
TGTGCCAGCAGCCCCGGGACAGGAGGGCACACTGAAGCTTTCTTT
CASSPGTGGHTEAFF
>TRBJ1-1|TRBV18|TRBD1|-
TGTGCCAGCCTGGACAGGATGAACACTGAAGCTTTCTTT
CASLDRMNTEAFF
>TRBJ1-4|TRBV4-3|-|-
TGCGCCAGCAGCCACCGTGGCAGATCTAATGAAAAACTGTTTTTT
CASSHRGRSNEKLFF
>TRBJ2-5|TRBV12-3/TRBV12-4|TRBD1|-
TGTGCCAGCAGTTGGAGGACAGGGGATTTGGAGACCCAGTACTTC
CASSWRTGDLETQYF
>TRBJ2-5|TRBV18|TRBD2|-
TGTGCCAGCTCACCGACGACTAGCGGGGGCCTCCAAGAGACCCAGTACTTC
CASSPTTSGGLQETQYF
>TRBJ2-7|TRBV7-9|TRBD2|-
TGTGCCAGCAGCCCCCGGACTAGCGGGGACCTCTACGAGCAGTACTTC
CASSPRTSGDLYEQYF
>TRBJ2-7|TRBV7-2|TRBD1|-
TGTGCCAGCAACTTGGGACAGGGAGGAGGCGAGCAGTACTTC
CASNLGQGGGEQYF
>TRBJ1-4|TRBV6-2/TRBV6-3|-|-
TGTGCCAGCAGTTACGTGTCAGGTCCACCTACTGCAACTAATGAAAAACTGTTTTTT
CASSYVSGPPTATNEKLFF
>TRBJ2-1|TRBV20-1|-|-
TGCAGTGCCGGCCGGGACGCTGGTATTAGTGAGCAGTTCTTC
CSAGRDAGISEQFF
>TRBJ1-5|TRBV20-1|-|-
TGCAGTGCCACATTTACCAATCAGCCCCAGCATTTT
CSATFTNQPQHF
>TRBJ2-4|TRBV28|-|once
TGTGCCAGCAGCCCCGGACAGACACTAGCCAAAAACATTCAGTACTTC
CASSPGQTLAKNIQYF
>TRBJ2-1|TRBV21-1|-|few
TGTGCCCCCTCCGGGACGTCCACCTACAATGAGCAGTTCTTC
CAPSGTSTYNEQFF
>TRBJ2-3|TRBV20-1|-|few
TGCAGTGCTAGAGAAAAGGCGAGAGGGGCTCCGACAGATACGCAGTATTTT
CSAREKARGAPTDTQYF
>TRBJ2-5|TRBV12-3/TRBV12-4|TRBD1|many
TGTGCCAGCAGTCCGGGACAGGGACAAGAGACCCAGTACTTC
CASSPGQGQETQYF
>TRBJ2-3|TRBV7-6|TRBD1|many
TGTGCCGTTAGAGGGGGCAAAGTAGATACGCAGTATTTT
CAVRGGKVDTQYF
>TRBJ2-1|TRBV11-1|-|-
TGTGCCAGCAGCCCCGGATGGTTGCTCAACGAGCAGTTCTTC
CASSPGWLLNEQFF
>TRBJ2-1|TRBV4-2|TRBD1|few
TGTGCCAGCAGCCAGTCCGGGACAGGGGTCTCTGAGCAGTTCTTC
CASSQSGTGVSEQFF
>TRBJ2-3|TRBV6-5|TRBD2|-
TGTGCCAGCAGTTACTCGGGACTAGCGGGCACAGATACGCAGTATTTT
CASSYSGLAGTDTQYF
>TRBJ2-7|TRBV27|-|-
TGTGCCAGCAGTTTATCTAGCCCCTACGAGCAGTACTTC
CASSLSSPYEQYF
>TRBJ1-2|TRBV7-9|-|few
TGTGCCAGCAGCACGACAGGAAAGGGCTACACCTTC
CASSTTGKGYTF
>TRBJ2-5|TRBV20-1|-|-
TGCAGTGCTAGAGTTCCGGACCAAGAGACCCAGTACTTC
CSARVPDQETQYF
>TRBJ1-4|TRBV6-5|-|-
TGTGCCAGCAGTTACTCGACGGGGTTAAGGGAAAAACTGTTTTTT
CASSYSTGLREKLFF
>TRBJ1-5|TRBV6-2/TRBV6-3|-|few
TGTGCCAGTCGCCGGGCAAATAATCAGCCCCAGCATTTT
CASRRANNQPQHF
>TRBJ2-7|TRBV11-2|TRBD1|-
TGTGCCAGCAGCTTATGGACAGGGGCTTACTTC
CASSLWTGAYF
>TRBJ2-1|TRBV7-8|-|-
TGTGCCAGCACCATTTCCGGACAGTCCTACAATGAGCAGTTCTTC
CASTISGQSYNEQFF
>TRBJ2-3|TRBV7-2|TRBD2|-
TGTACCAGCAGCTTAGGGCTAGCGGGGGCGGATACGCAGTATTTT
CTSSLGLAGADTQYF
>TRBJ2-7|TRBV9|TRBD1|many
TGTGCCAGCAGCCGGGACAGCTCCTACGAGCAGTACTTC
CASSRDSSYEQYF
>TRBJ2-7|TRBV10-3|-|few
TGTGCCATCAGGGACCCAACAGGGCGCTCCTACGAGCAGTACTTC
CAIRDPTGRSYEQYF
>TRBJ1-4|TRBV4-3|-|once
TGCGCCAGCAGCCAAGATTGGTCCGGGGACACCGAAAAACTGTTTTTT
CASSQDWSGDTEKLFF
>TRBJ2-7|TRBV29-1|TRBD1|once
TGCAGCGTTGGAGCAGGGGGCGGCGAGCAGTACTTC
CSVGAGGGEQYF
>TRBJ2-1|TRBV2|-|few
TGTGCCAGCAACGGGGAAAGATACAATGAGCAGTTCTTC
CASNGERYNEQFF
>TRBJ2-7|TRBV11-1|-|few
TGTGCCAGCAGCTTTAGCCTAAGCGAGCAGTACTTC
CASSFSLSEQYF